This T cell receptor (beta chain) derives from a study of T cells in Graves' hyperthyroidism and ophthalmopathy. The germline CDR1 and CDR2 sequences are SNHLY and FYNNEI. The CDR3 covers 11 residues. V was trimmed by 3 bases and J by 5 bases, leaving 5 bases between them. This clonotype turned up a few times. Authors of the study amplified TCR beta CDR3 regions from RNA transcripts. First-round RT-PCR targeting the TCR CDR3 was performed with the HTBI primer set. Each CDR3 protein gets one entry after TCRdb re-called the multiplex PCR reads with MiXCR. This sample has some 800,000 distinct CDR3 sequences, with around 39% found just once.

Material: blood. The receptor was isolated from a man younger than 35 with Graves' hyperthyroidism. The chain has TRBV2 and TRBJ2-7, with D hard to call. Here the CDR3 DNA reads TGTGCCAGCAGTGACAGGAACGAGCAGTACTTC. Its translation: CASSDRNEQYF.